These 14 T cell receptor beta chains were sequenced from one sample in a study of graft-versus-host responses after intestinal transplantation. Co-plating was performed using approximately 200,000 CFSE-labeled responder cells and approximately 200,000 irradiated, violet-dye-labeled stimulator cells. Sequencing was performed with immunoSEQ multiplex PCR; in TCRdb, only in-frame clones are kept and a portion is missing. Counted here are about 9,100 clones, about 28% occurring once; the ten biggest clones make up 6.2%. The material sequenced was alloreactive CD8+ T cells from a mixed lymphocyte reaction culture, taken before intestinal transplant. Subset indicated: CFSE-low proliferating T cells sorted from approximately 6-day pre-transplant mixed lymphocyte reaction (GvH or HvG direction). Source of these receptors: a human patient who received an intestinal transplant.

Within the sample, this clone is medium-sized. The V gene is TRBV6-5, the J gene TRBJ2-7; the match to TRBD1 covers 7 bases. Trimming removed 6 bases from V and 3 bases from J; junction bases left unmatched: 5. The germline CDR1 and CDR2 sequences are MNHEY and SVGAGI. CDR3 size: 13 residues. The CDR3: CASSPGDSYEQYF. In DNA form, the CDR3 reads TGTGCCAGCAGCCCAGGGGACAGCTACGAGCAGTACTTC.

V usage is TRBV2 and J usage is TRBJ1-4, with 8 bases identical to TRBD1. The CDR3 is made up of 15 amino acids. CDR1 and CDR2 (germline): SNHLY, FYNNEI. V lost 6 bases, J lost 6 bases, and 9 bases stayed unmatched. CDR3 bases: TGTGCCAGCAGCACGGACAGGGAAGAGGATGAAAAACTGTTTTTT. Amino acids: CASSTDREEDEKLFF. The complete variable domain, with remaining parts taken from reference TRBV2 and TRBJ1-4, reads EPEVTQTPSHQVTQMGQEVILRCVPISNHLYFYWYRQILGQKVEFLVSFYNNEISEKSEIFDDQFSVERPDGSNFTLKIRSTKLEDSAMYFCASSTDREEDEKLFFGSGTQLSVL.

This clone was counted a few times. The V and J genes are TRBV6-5 and TRBJ2-3, with TRBD2 matching over 8 bases. Trimming cost V 5 bases and J 5 bases; bases outside gene matches: 9. CDR1 is MNHEY and CDR2 is SVGAGI in the germline V gene. The CDR3 consists of 15 residues. The CDR3 sequence: CASSGLAGWGDTQYF. Here the CDR3 DNA reads TGTGCCAGCAGTGGTCTAGCGGGTTGGGGAGATACGCAGTATTTT.

V is TRBV6-1 and J is TRBJ2-7, with D perhaps matching TRBD1 (6 bases). CDR3 size: 15 residues. Deletions cut 5 bases from V and 3 bases from J, with 17 bases between. Per the germline V gene, CDR1 is MNHNS and CDR2 is SASEGT. The CDR3 DNA is TGTGCCAGCAGTTTGACCGGGACACCCGGCTACGAGCAGTACTTC. Residues: CASSLTGTPGYEQYF.

The genes are TRBV9 and TRBJ2-3; 13 bases agree with TRBD2. This CDR3 has 16 residues. Germline trimming cut 3 bases from V and 2 bases from J; bases unmatched to any gene: 3. Looked up from germline, CDR1 is SGDLS and CDR2 is YYNGEE. CDR3 sequence (DNA): TGTGCCAGCAGCGCGGGACTAGCGGGACACACAGATACGCAGTATTTT. Its translation is CASSAGLAGHTDTQYF.

This chain joins TRBV5-6 and TRBJ2-6; the match to TRBD2 covers 7 bases. Germline V gives CDR1 SGHDT, CDR2 YYEEEE. V lost 2 bases, J lost 3 bases, and 5 bases stayed unmatched. There are 16 residues in the CDR3. CDR3 DNA: TGTGCCAGCAGCTTAGCCGGGGGGTATGGGGCCAACGTCCTGACTTTC. Its protein product is CASSLAGGYGANVLTF.

V gene TRBV7-9 combines with J gene TRBJ2-7; possibly TRBD2 for D (7 bases). Looked up from germline, CDR1 is SEHNR and CDR2 is FQNEAQ (reference sequence). V shed 4 bases and J shed 3 bases, with 25 bases lying between them. The CDR3 is 18 residues long. CDR3 DNA sequence: TGTGCCAGCAGCTCTACTAGGTGGGGTGGGGAGGGGGGCTACGAGCAGTACTTC. Protein product: CASSSTRWGGEGGYEQYF. The full variable domain, completed using reference TRBV7-9 and TRBJ2-7, is DTGVSQNPRHKITKRGQNVTFRCDPISEHNRLYWYRQTLGQGPEFLTYFQNEAQLEKSRLLSDRFSAERPKGSFSTLEIQRTEQGDSAMYLCASSSTRWGGEGGYEQYFGPGTRLTVT.

The chain couples TRBV5-5 to TRBJ2-7; 10 nucleotides agree with TRBD1. There are 13 residues in the CDR3. V was pared by 4 bases and J by 7 bases, with 5 bases of the junction left unmatched. The germline V gene has CDR1 SGHKS and CDR2 YYEKEE (reference sequence). Here the CDR3 DNA reads TGTGCCAGCAGCACATGGACAGGGGGTGAGCAGTACTTC. This translates into CASSTWTGGEQYF.

This chain connects TRBV5-6 to TRBJ2-7; no firm D call. The length of the CDR3 is 11 residues. In germline, CDR1 is SGHDT, CDR2 YYEEEE. The V end was cut by 3 bases, the J end by 3 bases, with 4 bases between. DNA for the CDR3: TGTGCCAGCAGCTCCAGCTACGAGCAGTACTTC. Translating it yields CASSSSYEQYF.

This clone was seen more than once but under ten times. The chain couples TRBV5-8 to TRBJ1-3; D gene ambiguous. The CDR3 is 15 amino acids. Trimming took 0 bases from V and 1 from J, leaving 8 bases between them. Germline assignment: CDR1 SGHTS and CDR2 YDEGEE. This CDR3 reads CASSLGQASGNTIYF. Written as DNA, the CDR3 is TGTGCCAGCAGCTTGGGGCAGGCTTCTGGAAACACCATATATTTT.

This clone qualifies as medium-sized. The CDR3 loop is CASTLGGGQETQYF. CDR3 DNA: TGTGCCAGCACCCTAGGTGGCGGCCAAGAGACCCAGTACTTC. The chain combines TRBV7-6 with TRBJ2-5; D remains unclear. Germline assignment: CDR1 SGHVS and CDR2 FNYEAQ. This CDR3 comprises 14 residues. V was trimmed by 7 bases and J by 1 base, leaving 13 bases between them.

Only a few counts were recorded for this clone. The chain couples TRBV7-6 to TRBJ2-7; a possible D gene is TRBD1 (5 bases). Germline-derived CDR1 and CDR2 are SGHVS and FNYEAQ. Trimming removed 3 bases from V and 5 bases from J, with 17 bases in between. This CDR3 comprises 15 residues. The CDR3 spells CASSFQGSGLHEQYF. CDR3 DNA sequence: TGTGCCAGCAGCTTTCAGGGAAGTGGTTTGCACGAGCAGTACTTC.

This clone was found a few times. This sequence joins TRBV5-3 and TRBJ2-5; 7 bases map to TRBD1. TRBV5-3 is placed among ORFs of uncertain function. V lost 4 bases to trimming and J lost 14 bases; unmatched junction nucleotides: 23. The CDR3 totals 16 residues. This CDR3 is CARSAERGQEKRNGYF. CDR3 coding DNA: TGTGCCAGAAGCGCGGAGAGAGGACAGGAAAAGCGTAATGGCTACTTC.

By frequency in the sample, this clone is medium-sized. This chain connects TRBV5-6 to TRBJ1-4, with TRBD1 matching over 11 bases. V trimming: 4 bases; J trimming: 8 bases; junction bases outside the gene matches: 7. The CDR3 has 15 residues. Germline V CDR1 and CDR2: SGHDT, YYEEEE. CDR3 region: CASSGSGTGGEKLFF. In DNA, the CDR3 is TGTGCCAGCAGCGGCTCCGGGACAGGGGGGGAAAAACTGTTTTTT.